Listed below are T cell receptor beta chains from one sample, sequenced in a study of T cells in lung cancer brain metastases. Profiled with immunoSEQ multiplex PCR; TCRdb holds only in-frame clones, not every one. The sample includes some 5,000 clones, about 80% seen only once; the top ten take more than 5.5%. Sequencing was performed on tumor tissue from a brain metastasis. The receptors derive from a man in his fifties or sixties with non-small cell lung cancer that had spread to the brain. Each CDR3 is given with its conserved first and last residue. D genes are given only for firm matches. Clone size is stated in some rows and not others, as once, few, many or a class when expanded.

v_gene,j_gene,abundance,d_gene,len,CDR3aa,CDR3nt
TRBV27,TRBJ2-3,NA,NA,14,CASSFKGSTDTQYF,TGTGCCAGCAGTTTTAAGGGAAGCACAGATACGCAGTATTTT
TRBV10-2,TRBJ1-1,NA,NA,11,CASSENTEAFF,TGCGCCAGCAGTGAGAACACTGAAGCTTTCTTT
TRBV9,TRBJ2-3,NA,NA,16,CASSVAHTPYTDTQYF,TGTGCCAGCAGCGTAGCTCACACCCCATACACAGATACGCAGTATTTT
TRBV10-3,TRBJ1-1,NA,NA,12,CAISNKNTEAFF,TGTGCCATCAGTAACAAGAACACTGAAGCTTTCTTT
TRBV5-4,TRBJ2-5,NA,TRBD2,14,CASSLMGLGETQYF,TGTGCCAGCAGCTTGATGGGACTAGGGGAGACCCAGTACTTC
TRBV11-3,TRBJ2-1,NA,TRBD1,13,CASRRQGANEQFF,TGTGCCAGCAGACGACAGGGGGCGAATGAGCAGTTCTTC
TRBV2,TRBJ1-2,NA,NA,13,CASSEQGLNGYTF,TGTGCCAGCAGCGAACAGGGATTAAATGGCTACACCTTC
TRBV11-2,TRBJ1-1,once,TRBD1,13,CASSGQGDTEAFF,TGTGCCAGCAGTGGACAGGGAGACACTGAAGCTTTCTTT
TRBV6-1,TRBJ2-5,NA,NA,14,CASNPGTKQETQYF,TGTGCCAGCAACCCTGGGACCAAACAAGAGACCCAGTACTTC
TRBV9,TRBJ1-2,NA,TRBD1,14,CASNPGTGTYGYTF,TGTGCCAGCAACCCCGGGACAGGGACCTATGGCTACACCTTC